The 9 T cell receptor beta chains given below trace back to one sample, sequenced in a study of the immune and genomic landscape of osteosarcoma. Clones were read by immunoSEQ multiplex PCR, and TCRdb kept only the in-frame ones, dropping some. The table shows 10,000 to 12,000 clones, with approximately 64% occurring only once. The post-treatment osteosarcoma tumors were primary, local recurrence or metastasis specimens from poor-prognosis patients. Sample: osteosarcoma tumor tissue from the lung. The source of these receptors is a human donor with osteosarcoma.

This clone was counted only a few times. V is TRBV10-3 and J is TRBJ2-3, with D perhaps matching TRBD2 (6 bases). Germline-derived CDR1 and CDR2 are ENHRY and SYGVKD. The CDR3 covers 17 residues. Trimming shortened V by 0 bases and J by 3 bases, and 16 bases separated the two germline ends. CDR3 in DNA: TGTGCCATCAGTGAGTCAGGTAGAGCGGGCGATACAGATACGCAGTATTTT. Encoded protein: CAISESGRAGDTDTQYF.

This rearrangement joins TRBV12-5 to TRBJ2-1; 8 bases match TRBD1. The CDR3 has 20 amino acids. Germline lookup yields CDR1 LGHNT and CDR2 FRNRAP. V was pared by 0 bases and J by 0 bases, with 13 bases of the junction left unmatched. The CDR3 nucleotides read TGTGCTAGTGGTTTGGTCCGACAGGGGTCCTCTCCCAGCTCCTACAATGAGCAGTTCTTC. Translating it yields CASGLVRQGSSPSSYNEQFF.

This rearrangement joins TRBV7-3 to TRBJ2-7, with 8 bases aligning to TRBD1. In germline, CDR1 is SGHTA, CDR2 FQGTGA. Trimming cost V 3 bases and J 3 bases; bases outside gene matches: 7. This CDR3 comprises 15 residues. The CDR3 here is CASSFGTGGNYEQYF. CDR3 coding DNA: TGTGCCAGCAGCTTTGGGACAGGAGGAAACTACGAGCAGTACTTC.

This chain connects TRBV28 to TRBJ1-3; no clear D. The CDR3 length is 13 residues. Trimming shortened V by 7 bases and J by 4 bases, and 11 bases separated the two germline ends. CDR1 and CDR2 from the germline V gene are MDHEN and SYDVKM. The CDR3 reads CASKLPGGNTIYF. Here the CDR3 DNA reads TGTGCCAGCAAACTTCCAGGCGGAAACACCATATATTTT.

The gene calls are TRBV6-6 and TRBJ1-6, with a weak D call TRBD1 (6 bases). The CDR3 sequence is 14 residues long. Trimming took 5 bases from V and 10 from J, leaving 15 bases between them. Germline V gene lookup returns CDR1 MNHNY and CDR2 SVGAGI (reference sequence). The CDR3 DNA follows: TGTGCCAGCAGTGGCTCCCGGGGGGCCTCACCCCTCCACTTT. It codes for CASSGSRGASPLHF.

V and J are TRBV18 and TRBJ2-3; D is unclear. Between the trimmed V and J ends, which lost 4 bases and 4 bases, there was a span of 6 bases. CDR3 size: 12 residues. Per the germline V gene, CDR1 is KGHSH and CDR2 is LQKENI. For the CDR3, the DNA is TGTGCCAGCTCACTCCCGGCAGATACGCAGTATTTT. This encodes CASSLPADTQYF.

V gene TRBV6-4 combines with J gene TRBJ1-5; D gene ambiguous. V lost 2 bases and J 3 bases, leaving 11 bases between the germline ends. Germline lookup yields CDR1 MRHNA and CDR2 SNTAGT. The CDR3 totals 15 residues. The CDR3 is CASSDPEPHNQPQHF. DNA of the CDR3: TGTGCCAGCAGTGACCCAGAGCCCCACAATCAGCCCCAGCATTTT.

This chain connects TRBV2 to TRBJ2-1; weak D call: TRBD1 (6 bases). V gave up 6 bases and J gave up 4 bases, with 19 bases separating them. From germline, CDR1 is SNHLY and CDR2 FYNNEI. This CDR3 comprises 16 residues. The CDR3 loop reads CASSVRGPSRYNEQFF. The DNA for the CDR3 is TGTGCCAGCAGCGTCAGGGGCCCCTCCCGTTACAATGAGCAGTTCTTC.

This rearrangement joins TRBV11-1 to TRBJ2-1, with TRBD1 matching 9 bases. J gave up 3 bases and V 5 bases, and 5 bases lay outside the gene matches. CDR1 is SGHAT, CDR2 FQDESV, per germline (reference sequence). There are 15 residues in the CDR3. DNA of the CDR3: TGTGCCAGCAGCCGGCCGGGACAGGGCTACAATGAGCAGTTCTTC. Translating gives CASSRPGQGYNEQFF.